This T cell receptor (beta chain) was observed in a study of T cell responses to AZD1222 COVID-19 vaccine. Study-wide results and limits: Spike-spanning, vaccine-associated CD4 TCRs were dominant at 160-218 and 743-854. Reportedly, nearly half of unique spike TCRs recognized epitopes outside B.1.351/B.1.1.7 mutations.

TCRdb keeps only in-frame clones here, not all; method: immunoSEQ multiplex PCR. The data contain about 87,000 clones, around 90% of them singletons. As for this clone: The antigen remains undetermined.

The CDR3 sequence is 17 residues long. The sequence was obtained from an adult in good health. Source: peripheral blood, taken on day 0 of AZD1222 vaccination. The chain has TRBV21-1 and TRBJ2-7; TRBD2, the D gene given by the table, was not confirmed from the DNA. TRBV21-1 is annotated as a pseudogene. The CDR3 here is CASSKVYLGRAPYEQYF. CDR3 nucleotides: TGTGCCAGCAGCAAAGTGTATCTGGGGAGGGCCCCCTACGAGCAGTACTTC.